This TCR beta chain was documented in a study of T-cell reconstitution after alpha-beta-depleted transplantation in children. Study-wide findings and caveats: Newly made T cells mostly supplied T-cell counts and diversity one year after transplant. Several hundred rapidly expanded clones from non-depleted graft cells reportedly supplied alpha-beta T cells about two months post-transplant.

The CDR3 contains 14 residues. V trimming: 6 bases; J trimming: 6 bases; junction bases outside the gene matches: 6. The germline V gene has CDR1 SEHNR and CDR2 FQNEAQ (reference sequence). This clonotype showed up just a few times. Its antigen remains unidentified. Unique molecular identifiers were incorporated into the prepared TCRbeta library. TCRdb re-called the PCR reads through MiXCR, storing one row per CDR3 protein. The table shows 700,000 to 850,000 distinct CDR3 sequences, with less than 20% occurring only once. The V call is TRBV7-9, the J call TRBJ2-7; TRBD1 matches at 12 bases. The sequence was obtained from a male patient younger than 18 who had a stem cell transplant for acute lymphoblastic leukemia, so the T cells may come from the graft donor. The sequencing used PBMCs, mostly from graft donor cells, collected 360 days after TCRalphabeta/CD19-depleted stem cell transplant. CDR3 bases: TGTGCCAGCAGTTCCGGGACAGGGGGCTTCGAGCAGTACTTC. Residues: CASSSGTGGFEQYF.